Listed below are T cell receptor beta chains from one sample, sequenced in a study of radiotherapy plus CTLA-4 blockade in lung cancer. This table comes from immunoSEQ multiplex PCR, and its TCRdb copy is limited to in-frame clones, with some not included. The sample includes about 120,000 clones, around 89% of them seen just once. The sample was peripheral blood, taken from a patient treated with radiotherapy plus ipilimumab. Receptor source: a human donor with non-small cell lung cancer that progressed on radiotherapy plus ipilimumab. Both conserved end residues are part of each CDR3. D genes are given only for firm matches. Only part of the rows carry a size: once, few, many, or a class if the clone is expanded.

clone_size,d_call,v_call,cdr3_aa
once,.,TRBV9,CASSFRNSRDLNEQFF
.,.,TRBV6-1,CASSEEWGIANTEAFF
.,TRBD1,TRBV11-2,CASSFLLGTGGSEEQYF
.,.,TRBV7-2,CASSLGLRYNEQFF
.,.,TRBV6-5,CASSDLDGPYEQYF
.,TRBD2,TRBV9,CASSASSGGTYEQYF
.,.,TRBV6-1,CASKQVLAAGELFF
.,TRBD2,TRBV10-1,CASSEGRLAGVRETQYF
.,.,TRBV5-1,CASSLGFSSYEQYF
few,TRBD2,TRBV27,CASSLSRDRAGAYEQYF
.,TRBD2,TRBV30,CAHPSLAGEEQFF
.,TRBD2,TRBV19,CASKMAGGSYEQYF
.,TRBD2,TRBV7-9,CASSSGLAGAYEQYF
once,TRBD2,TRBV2,CASGGLAGVNGYIQYF
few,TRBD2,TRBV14,CASSQAPGLSQYF
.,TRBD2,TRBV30,CAWSIPPLAGLAGGPRGARRRLFF
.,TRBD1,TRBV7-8,CASSLGTGNTEAFF
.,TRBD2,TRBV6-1,CASSDLLSGGAYEQYF
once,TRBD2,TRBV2,CASNLAGATDTQYF
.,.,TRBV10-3,CAISNSQDREAFF
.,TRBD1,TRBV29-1,CSVGDRGATNEKLFF
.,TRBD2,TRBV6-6,CASNGDLAGVKNIQYF
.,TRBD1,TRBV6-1,CASSETRDRFVYSNQPQHF
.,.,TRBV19,CASSEDRTLGGEQFF
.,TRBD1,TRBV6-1,CASNTGALSYNEQFF
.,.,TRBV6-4,CASSDSRPQPRGNEQFF
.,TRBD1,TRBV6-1,CASRDRDTDTQYF
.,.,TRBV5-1,CASSLEQFSYNEQFF
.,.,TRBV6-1,CAHKGISYNEQFF
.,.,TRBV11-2,CASSQRFGHTEAFF
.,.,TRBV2,CASSVSTDTQYF
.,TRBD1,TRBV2,CASRRRQGINTEAFF
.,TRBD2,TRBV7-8,CASSSKSGGTSGAEQYF
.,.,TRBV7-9,CASRLTGVGSGNTIYF
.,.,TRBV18,CATLKGMNTEAFF
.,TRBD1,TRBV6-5,CASRERQGGTYEQYF
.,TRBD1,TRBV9,CASSKTGGLENTIYF
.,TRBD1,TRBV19,CAARQGGTLGGYTF
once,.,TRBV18,CASSLGGSRAITEAFF
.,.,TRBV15,CATSRDRASGNTIYF
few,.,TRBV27,CASSERTAYEQYF
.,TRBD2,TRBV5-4,CASSLPGTSGRSTDTQYF
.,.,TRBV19,CASNRLGNYGYTF
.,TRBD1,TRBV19,CASNLPPGTASNQPQHF
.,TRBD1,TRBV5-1,CASRPSGTVSYEQYF
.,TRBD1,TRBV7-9,CASSVGHRGGQPQHF
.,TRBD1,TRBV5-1,CASSRVGNRGYGYTF
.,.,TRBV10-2,CASNSRTTGENTQYF
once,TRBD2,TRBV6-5,CASSYGGTSGSEQFF
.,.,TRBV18,CASSPLAVETQYF
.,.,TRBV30,CAWAGTLGQPQHF
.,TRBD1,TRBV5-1,CASTTNRGMNTEAFF